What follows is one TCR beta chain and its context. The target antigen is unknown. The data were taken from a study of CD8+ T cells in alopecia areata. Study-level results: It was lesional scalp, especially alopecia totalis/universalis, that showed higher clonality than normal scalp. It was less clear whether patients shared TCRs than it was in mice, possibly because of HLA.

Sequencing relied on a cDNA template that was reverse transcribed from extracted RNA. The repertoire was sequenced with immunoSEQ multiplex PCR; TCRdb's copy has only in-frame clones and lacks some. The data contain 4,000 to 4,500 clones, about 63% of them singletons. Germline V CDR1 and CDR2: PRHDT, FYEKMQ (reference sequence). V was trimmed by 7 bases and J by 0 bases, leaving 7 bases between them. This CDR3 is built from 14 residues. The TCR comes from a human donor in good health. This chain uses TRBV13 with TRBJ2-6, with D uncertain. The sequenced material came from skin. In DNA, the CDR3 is TGTGCCAGCAACAGAGCCTCTGGGGCCAACGTCCTGACTTTC. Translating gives CASNRASGANVLTF.